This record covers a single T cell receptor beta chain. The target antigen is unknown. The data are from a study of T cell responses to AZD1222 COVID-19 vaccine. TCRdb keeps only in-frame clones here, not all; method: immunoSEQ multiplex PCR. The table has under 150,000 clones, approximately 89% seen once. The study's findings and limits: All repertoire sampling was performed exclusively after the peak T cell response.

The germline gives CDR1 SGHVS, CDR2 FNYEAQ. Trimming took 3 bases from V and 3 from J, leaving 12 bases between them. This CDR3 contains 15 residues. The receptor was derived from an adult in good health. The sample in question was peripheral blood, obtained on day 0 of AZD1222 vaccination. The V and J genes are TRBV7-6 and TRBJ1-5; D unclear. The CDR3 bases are TGTGCCAGCAGCTTTGGGGAGGGTTTCAATCAGCCCCAGCATTTT. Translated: CASSFGEGFNQPQHF.